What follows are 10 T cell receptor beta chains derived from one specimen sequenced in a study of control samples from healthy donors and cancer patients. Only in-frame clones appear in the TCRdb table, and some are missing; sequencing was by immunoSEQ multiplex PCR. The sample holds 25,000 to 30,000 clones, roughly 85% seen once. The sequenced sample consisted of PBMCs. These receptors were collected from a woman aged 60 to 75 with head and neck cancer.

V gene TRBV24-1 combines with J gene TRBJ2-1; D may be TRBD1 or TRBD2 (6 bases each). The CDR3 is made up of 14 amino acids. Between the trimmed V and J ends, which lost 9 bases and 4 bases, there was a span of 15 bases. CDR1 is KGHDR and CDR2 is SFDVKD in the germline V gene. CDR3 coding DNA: TGTGCCACCGGGGGCCCCGGGGGTTACAATGAGCAGTTCTTC. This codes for CATGGPGGYNEQFF.

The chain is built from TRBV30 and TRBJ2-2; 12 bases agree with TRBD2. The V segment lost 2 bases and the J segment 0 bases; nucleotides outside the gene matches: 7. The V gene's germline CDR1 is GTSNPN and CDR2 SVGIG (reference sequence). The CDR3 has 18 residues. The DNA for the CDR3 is TGTGCCTGGAGTTCCCGGCTAGCGGGAGGGACGAACACCGGGGAGCTGTTTTTT. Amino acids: CAWSSRLAGGTNTGELFF.

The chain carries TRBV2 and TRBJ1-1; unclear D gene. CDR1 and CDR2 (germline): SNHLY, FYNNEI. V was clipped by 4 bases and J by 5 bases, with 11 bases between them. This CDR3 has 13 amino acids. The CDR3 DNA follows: TGTGCCAGCAGTGGTGTCGGGAAGACTGAAGCTTTCTTT. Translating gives CASSGVGKTEAFF. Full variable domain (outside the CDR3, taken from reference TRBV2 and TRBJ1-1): EPEVTQTPSHQVTQMGQEVILRCVPISNHLYFYWYRQILGQKVEFLVSFYNNEISEKSEIFDDQFSVERPDGSNFTLKIRSTKLEDSAMYFCASSGVGKTEAFFGQGTRLTVV.

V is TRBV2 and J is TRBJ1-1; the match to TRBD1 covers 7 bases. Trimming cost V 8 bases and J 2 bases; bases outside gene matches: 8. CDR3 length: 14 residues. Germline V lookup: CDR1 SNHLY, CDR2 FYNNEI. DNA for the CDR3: TGTGCCAGCTGCCGGACAGGACGTAACACTGAAGCTTTCTTT. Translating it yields CASCRTGRNTEAFF.

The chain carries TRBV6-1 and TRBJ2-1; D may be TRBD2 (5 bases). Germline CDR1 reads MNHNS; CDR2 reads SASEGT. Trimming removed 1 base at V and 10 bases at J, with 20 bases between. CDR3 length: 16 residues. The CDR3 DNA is TGTGCCAGCAGTGAAGTTTCGGGGTCCCTCGTGTCGGAGCAGTTCTTC. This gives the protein CASSEVSGSLVSEQFF.

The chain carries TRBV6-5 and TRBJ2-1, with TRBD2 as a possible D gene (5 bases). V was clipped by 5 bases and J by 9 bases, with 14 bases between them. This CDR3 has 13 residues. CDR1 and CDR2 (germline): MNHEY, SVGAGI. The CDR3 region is CASSPLLVGEQFF. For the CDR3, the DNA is TGTGCCAGCAGTCCGCTACTAGTCGGTGAGCAGTTCTTC.

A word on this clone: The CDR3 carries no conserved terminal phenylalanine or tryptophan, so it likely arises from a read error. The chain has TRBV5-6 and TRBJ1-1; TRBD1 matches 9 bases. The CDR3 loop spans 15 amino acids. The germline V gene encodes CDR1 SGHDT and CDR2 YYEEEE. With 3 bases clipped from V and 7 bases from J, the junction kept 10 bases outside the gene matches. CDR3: CASSWGQGFVGEAFL. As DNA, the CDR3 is TGTGCCAGCAGCTGGGGACAGGGTTTTGTAGGTGAAGCTTTCCTT.

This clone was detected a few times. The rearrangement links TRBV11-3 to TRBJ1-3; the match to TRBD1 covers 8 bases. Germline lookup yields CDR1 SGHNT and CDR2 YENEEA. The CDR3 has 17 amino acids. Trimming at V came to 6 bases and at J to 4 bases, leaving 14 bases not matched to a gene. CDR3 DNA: TGTGCCAGCAGTTCTTGGGGAACCGGGACAGGAGGAAACACCATATATTTT. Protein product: CASSSWGTGTGGNTIYF. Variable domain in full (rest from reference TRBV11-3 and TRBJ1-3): EAGVVQSPRYKIIEKKQPVAFWCNPISGHNTLYWYLQNLGQGPELLIRYENEEAVDDSQLPKDRFSAERLKGVDSTLKIQPAELGDSAVYLCASSSWGTGTGGNTIYFGEGSWLTVV.

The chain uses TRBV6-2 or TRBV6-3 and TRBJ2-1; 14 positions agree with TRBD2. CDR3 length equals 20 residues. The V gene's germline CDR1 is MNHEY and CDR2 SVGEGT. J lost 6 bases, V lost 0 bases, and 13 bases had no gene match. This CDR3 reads CASSYSIGLAGGPFRNEQFF. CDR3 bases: TGTGCCAGCAGTTACTCGATCGGACTAGCGGGGGGTCCCTTTCGCAATGAGCAGTTCTTC.

The CDR3 nucleotides are TGTGCCAGCAGTCCTCGGGAGGAATACTACGAGCAGTACTTC. Translated, it gives CASSPREEYYEQYF. The chain employs TRBV6-5 and TRBJ2-7; 7 bases are a match to TRBD2. The CDR3 consists of 14 residues. Per the germline V gene, CDR1 is MNHEY and CDR2 is SVGAGI. The V segment lost 5 bases and the J segment 3 bases; nucleotides outside the gene matches: 7.